Listed below are T cell receptor beta chains from one sample, sequenced in a study of cytomegalovirus exposure and HLA in healthy donors. Method: immunoSEQ multiplex PCR; TCRdb's copy keeps in-frame clones and lacks some. The sample holds 170,000 or so clones, roughly 80% seen once. The sample taken for sequencing was PBMCs. All receptors derive from a man aged 55 to 70 in good health and CMV-seronegative. The CDR3 runs from the conserved cysteine through the conserved F or W. A D gene is named only where the DNA matches it firmly. Part of the rows lack a size; the others show once, few, many or a class for expanded clones.

j_call d_call clone_size v_call cdr3_nt cdr3_aa
TRBJ2-1 NA NA TRBV19 TGTGCCAGTAGTATACGTGGGAGGACGGGCAATGAGCAGTTCTTC CASSIRGRTGNEQFF
TRBJ2-7 NA NA TRBV5-6 TGTGCCAGCAGCGCCCCCGACAGGATCCCCTACGAGCAGTACTTC CASSAPDRIPYEQYF
TRBJ2-2 NA NA TRBV6-4 TGTGCCAGCAGTGCCTCCTCGATCGGAAGCCTGGAGGTGTTTTTT CASSASSIGSLEVFF
TRBJ2-5 NA NA TRBV27 TGTGCCAGCAGTTCCCTTTATAAGGGGTATGGAGAGACCCAGTACTTC CASSSLYKGYGETQYF
TRBJ2-3 NA NA TRBV5-4 TGTGCCAGCAGCCTCGGACTTTCTCTTAGCACAGATACGCAGTATTTT CASSLGLSLSTDTQYF
TRBJ2-5 TRBD1 NA TRBV7-2 TGTGCCAGCAGCTTACATGAAAACCGGGGGACAGGGTTACAAGAGACCCAGTACTTC CASSLHENRGTGLQETQYF
TRBJ2-2 TRBD2 NA TRBV7-8 TGTGCCAGCAGCCACCGACTAGCGGGAGTTACCGGGGAGCTGTTTTTT CASSHRLAGVTGELFF
TRBJ2-5 TRBD1 NA TRBV5-6 TGTGCCAGCAGCTCACTGACAGGGCGCGCCTTGGAGACCCAGTACTTC CASSSLTGRALETQYF
TRBJ2-1 TRBD2 NA TRBV19 TGTGCCAGCCGACTAGCGGGAGGGTCCTACAATGAGCAGTTCTTC CASRLAGGSYNEQFF
TRBJ2-7 NA few TRBV28 TGTGCCAGCAGTCCCCTCTTCCCCTACGAGCAGTACTTC CASSPLFPYEQYF
TRBJ1-3 NA few TRBV11-2 TGTGCCAGCAGCTTTTTGAGAATCTCTGGAAACACCATATATTTT CASSFLRISGNTIYF
TRBJ2-4 NA few TRBV6-5 TGTGCCAGCAGGGATCAGGGTGAAAACATTCAGTACTTC CASRDQGENIQYF
TRBJ2-7 NA NA TRBV29-1 TGCAGCACTCAGAGCCCCCTCGGGAACGAGCAGTACTTC CSTQSPLGNEQYF
TRBJ1-2 TRBD1 NA TRBV10-2 TGCGCCAGCAGAGAGACAGGGGAAAGGGGCTACACCTTC CASRETGERGYTF
TRBJ2-5 TRBD2 NA TRBV7-2 TGTGCCAGCAGCTTAGGCGGGACTAGCGGGAAGGAGACCCAGTACTTC CASSLGGTSGKETQYF
TRBJ2-3 NA NA TRBV4-1 TGCGCCAGCAGTCACAGGGTAACAGATACGCAGTATTTT CASSHRVTDTQYF
TRBJ2-5 NA NA TRBV5-1 TGCGCCAGCAGCTTGGCGGGTGAGACCCAGTACTTC CASSLAGETQYF
TRBJ2-5 NA NA TRBV29-1 TGCAGCGTTGACATTACAGGGACCCAAGAGACCCAGTACTTC CSVDITGTQETQYF
TRBJ1-6 NA NA TRBV20-1 TGCAGTGCCCTCTACTCACCCCTCCACTTT CSALYSPLHF
TRBJ1-1 NA NA TRBV6-1 TGTGCCAGCCGTAGGGGTGGGAACACTGAAGCTTTCTTT CASRRGGNTEAFF
TRBJ2-5 NA NA TRBV29-1 TGCAGCGTTGGAAGGGTGGGGGGACAAGAGACCCAGTACTTC CSVGRVGGQETQYF
TRBJ2-7 TRBD1 NA TRBV5-6 TGTGCCAGCAGCGGGGACAGGCCGGACTACGAGCAGTACTTC CASSGDRPDYEQYF
TRBJ2-7 NA NA TRBV5-1 TGCGCCAGCAGACTTGACAGGAGCTACGAGCAGTACTTC CASRLDRSYEQYF
TRBJ2-3 NA NA TRBV19 TGTGCCAGTACGGCGGGATACCCCACAGATACGCAGTATTTT CASTAGYPTDTQYF
TRBJ2-7 TRBD2 NA TRBV7-9 TGTGCCAGCAGCTTAGGTACTAGCGCCAACGAGCAGTACTTC CASSLGTSANEQYF
TRBJ2-3 TRBD2 NA TRBV18 TGTGCCAGCTCACCCATGGGTACTAGCGGGGCAGATACGCAGTATTTT CASSPMGTSGADTQYF
TRBJ2-7 NA NA TRBV21-1 TGTGCCAGCAGCAAAGAGGGGACAGGGGCCTACGAGCAGTACTTC CASSKEGTGAYEQYF
TRBJ1-1 TRBD1 NA TRBV7-9 TGTGCCAGCACCCGGACAGGGGACGGTGGAGCTTTCTTT CASTRTGDGGAFF
TRBJ2-3 TRBD2 NA TRBV29-1 TGCAGCGGTGGGGCTAGCGGTCTGGGCACAGATACGCAGTATTTT CSGGASGLGTDTQYF
TRBJ2-7 NA NA TRBV5-1 TGCGCCAGCTCCGGGACGGGGGTCTCCGACGAGCAGTACTTC CASSGTGVSDEQYF
TRBJ2-3 TRBD2 NA TRBV5-1 TGCGCCAGCAGCTTGGCAGGGGTTACTAGCGGGGGGCTTAATACGCAGTATTTT CASSLAGVTSGGLNTQYF
TRBJ1-1 NA NA TRBV29-1 TGCAGCGTTGAAGATCGGCCGGGCACTGAAGCTTTCTTT CSVEDRPGTEAFF
TRBJ2-1 NA NA TRBV12-1 TGTGCCAGCAGCTCCACGCCGAGGGCGGGGGGCGTGTGGCAGTTCTTC CASSSTPRAGGVWQFF
TRBJ2-3 NA NA TRBV19 TGTGCCAGTAGCTTCACAGATACGCAGTATTTT CASSFTDTQYF
TRBJ2-3 NA NA TRBV2 TGTGCCAGCCAGGGAGGAAGCACAGATACGCAGTATTTT CASQGGSTDTQYF
TRBJ2-7 NA NA TRBV2 TGTGCCAGCAGCCGAGACTTGTCCTACGAGCAGTACTTC CASSRDLSYEQYF
TRBJ1-4 TRBD1 NA TRBV13 TGTGCCAGCAGCTTAGTTCCAGGGGGGAATGAAAAACTGTTTTTT CASSLVPGGNEKLFF
TRBJ2-1 TRBD2 NA TRBV7-3 TGTGCCAGCAGCTTAACGGGACTAGCGACCTACAATGAGCAGTTCTTC CASSLTGLATYNEQFF
TRBJ1-2 TRBD1 NA TRBV6-1 TGTGCCAGCAGTGAATACGGACAGGGGGGTAACTATGGCTACACCTTC CASSEYGQGGNYGYTF
TRBJ1-1 TRBD1 NA TRBV5-4 TGTGCCAGCAGCCGGGACCGGGACAGGGGTACTGAAGCTTTCTTT CASSRDRDRGTEAFF
TRBJ2-5 NA NA TRBV5-4 TGTGCCAGCAGCCCCGGGACCGGGGGCCAAGAGACCCAGTACTTC CASSPGTGGQETQYF
TRBJ1-1 NA NA TRBV7-8 TGTGCCAGCAGCTGGTCGGTCCCGAACACTGAAGCTTTCTTT CASSWSVPNTEAFF
TRBJ1-2 TRBD1 NA TRBV2 TGTGCCAGCAGTGACCAGACAGGGTCCTATGGCTACACCTTC CASSDQTGSYGYTF
TRBJ2-1 TRBD1 once TRBV7-2 TGTGCCAGCAGCACCGGACAGGGGGTAGGCGAGCAGTTCTTC CASSTGQGVGEQFF
TRBJ2-5 NA NA TRBV19 TGTGCCAGTAGTATAAGGTCACTGGGAGGTGTGGAGACCCAGTACTTC CASSIRSLGGVETQYF